What follows describes a single T cell receptor beta chain. The antigen remains undetermined. In the PCR, 60 Vbeta and 13 Jbeta primers were used. Only in-frame clones appear in the TCRdb table, and some are missing; sequencing was by immunoSEQ multiplex PCR. The table includes about 130,000 clones, approximately 73% detected once. This entry belongs to a study of cytomegalovirus exposure and HLA in healthy donors. Study-wide points: In vitro, a few CMV-associated chains proved specific for CMV antigens. As a later analysis showed, several of the most significant clusters appeared to be linked to common viral pathogens. Looking again later, the authors saw that most CMV-associated TCR beta chains seemed HLA-restricted. Later work found that TCR association rates differed between HLA loci; DRB1 had the most and HLA-C the fewest.

Trimming stripped 6 bases from V and 0 bases from J, with 3 bases between. The CDR3 totals 12 residues. The germline V gene encodes CDR1 MNHEY and CDR2 SVGAGI. The sequencing sample was made of PBMCs. This chain uses TRBV6-5 with TRBJ1-3; D not resolved. The sequence came from a man in his 60s in good health and CMV-seropositive. CDR3 bases: TGTGCCAGCAGGGCCTCTGGAAACACCATATATTTT. The encoded protein is CASRASGNTIYF.